The 7 T cell receptor beta chains reported below all come from one sample, sequenced in a study of T cells expressing NK-cell markers. TCRdb re-called the 5' RACE reads; one entry per CDR3 protein, DNA not given. The data include about 460,000 distinct CDR3 sequences; the top ten clones carry more than 1.4%. The sequenced sample was blood T cells: a sorted CD56 or NKG2C T cell subset, CD4+ or CD8+ T cells, or bulk PBMC T cells (not recorded which). Receptor source: a woman aged 50 to 65 in good health.

The chain couples TRBV12-3 or TRBV12-4 to TRBJ1-2. The CDR3 covers 12 residues. This chain's CDR3 is CASSLANYGYTF.

The J gene is TRBJ2-2, the V gene TRBV9; TCRdb outputs TRBD1, but without DNA this stays unchecked. The CDR3 sequence is 15 residues long. CDR1 SGDLS and CDR2 YYNGEE come from the germline V gene. CDR3 sequence: CASSPIGGVTGELFF.

The rearrangement joins TRBV12-3 or TRBV12-4 to TRBJ1-3; no DNA is available, so the TRBD1 call from TCRdb remains unchecked. This CDR3 spans 15 amino acids. The chain's CDR3 is CASSSKSPAGNTIYF.

The chain employs TRBV5-1 and TRBJ2-2; no DNA is available, so the TRBD2 call from TCRdb remains unchecked. This CDR3 is built from 17 residues. Per germline, CDR1 SGHRS and CDR2 YFSETQ. The CDR3 loop is CASSVGLAGLNTGELFF. Filled out from reference TRBV5-1 and TRBJ2-2, the complete variable domain reads KAGVTQTPRYLIKTRGQQVTLSCSPISGHRSVSWYQQTPGQGLQFLFEYFSETQRNKGNFPGRFSGRQFSNSRSEMNVSTLELGDSALYLCASSVGLAGLNTGELFFGEGSRLTVL.

The V call is TRBV6-5, the J call TRBJ1-6. CDR1 is MNHEY, CDR2 SVGAGI, per germline. The CDR3 loop spans 16 amino acids. CDR3 loop: CASRSTGSSYNSPLHF.

The chain recombines TRBV5-1 with TRBJ2-5. The germline V gene encodes CDR1 SGHRS and CDR2 YFSETQ. The CDR3 length is 14 residues. The CDR3 loop is CASSQRRQKETQYF. Variable domain in full (rest from reference TRBV5-1 and TRBJ2-5): KAGVTQTPRYLIKTRGQQVTLSCSPISGHRSVSWYQQTPGQGLQFLFEYFSETQRNKGNFPGRFSGRQFSNSRSEMNVSTLELGDSALYLCASSQRRQKETQYFGPGTRLLVL.

This chain connects TRBV7-6 to TRBJ2-5; TCRdb's D call, TRBD1, is unchecked because there is no DNA. CDR1 and CDR2 (germline): SGHVS, FNYEAQ. The CDR3 runs to 16 residues. CDR3 in amino acids: CASSSGGQGFRETQYF.